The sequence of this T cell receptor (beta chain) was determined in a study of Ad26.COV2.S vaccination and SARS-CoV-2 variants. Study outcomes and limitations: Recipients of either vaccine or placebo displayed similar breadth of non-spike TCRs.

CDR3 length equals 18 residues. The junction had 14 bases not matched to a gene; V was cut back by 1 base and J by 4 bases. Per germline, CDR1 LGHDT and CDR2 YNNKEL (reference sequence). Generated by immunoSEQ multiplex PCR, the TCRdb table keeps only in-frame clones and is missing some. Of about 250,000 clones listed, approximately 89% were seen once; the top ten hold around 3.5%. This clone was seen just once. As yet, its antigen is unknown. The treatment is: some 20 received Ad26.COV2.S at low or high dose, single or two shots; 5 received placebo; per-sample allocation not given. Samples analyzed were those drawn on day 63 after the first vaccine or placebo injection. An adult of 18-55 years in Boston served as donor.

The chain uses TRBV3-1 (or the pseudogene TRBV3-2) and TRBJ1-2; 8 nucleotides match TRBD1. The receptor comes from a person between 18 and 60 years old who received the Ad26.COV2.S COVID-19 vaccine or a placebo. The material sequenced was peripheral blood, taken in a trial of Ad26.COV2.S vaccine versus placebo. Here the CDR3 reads CASSQGIFGMTGAYGYTF. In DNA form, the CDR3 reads TGTGCCAGCAGCCAAGGAATTTTCGGGATGACAGGGGCCTATGGCTACACCTTC.